A single sample gave rise to the 14 T cell receptor beta chains below, sequenced in a study of cytomegalovirus exposure and HLA in healthy donors. The PCR ran on 60 Vbeta and 13 Jbeta primers. Repertoires were generated with immunoSEQ multiplex PCR, while TCRdb's copy carries only in-frame clones and drops some. The sample shows about 120,000 clones, about 74% of them seen only once. The sequenced sample was PBMCs. The origin of the receptors is a man aged 25 to 45 in good health and CMV-seropositive.

The chain employs TRBV5-6 and TRBJ1-2; 11 nucleotides align to TRBD1. The CDR3 runs 16 residues. Germline loops: CDR1 SGHDT, CDR2 YYEEEE. V trimming: 2 bases; J trimming: 7 bases; junction bases outside the gene matches: 10. CDR3 sequence: CASSLLYGTGGFGYTF. As DNA, the CDR3 is TGTGCCAGCAGCTTATTATACGGGACAGGGGGATTTGGCTACACCTTC.

V usage is TRBV5-1 and J usage is TRBJ2-7; 9 positions match TRBD1. Germline V CDR1 and CDR2: SGHRS, YFSETQ. The trim removed 0 bases at V and 2 bases at J, leaving 3 bases unmatched. The CDR3 runs to 15 residues. The CDR3 DNA follows: TGCGCCAGCAGCTTGGGACAGGGGGTGACCTACGAGCAGTACTTC. This encodes CASSLGQGVTYEQYF.

The chain carries TRBV6-5 and TRBJ2-7; maybe TRBD1 (5 bases). The V and J ends lost 7 bases and 2 bases respectively, with 15 bases between them. The CDR3 length is 14 residues. The germline V gene encodes CDR1 MNHEY and CDR2 SVGAGI. This chain's CDR3 is CASNWVRTTYEQYF. For the CDR3, the DNA is TGTGCCAGCAACTGGGTCAGGACAACCTACGAGCAGTACTTC.

This chain links TRBV6-6 with TRBJ1-1; 8 positions match TRBD1. Germline loops: CDR1 MNHNY, CDR2 SVGAGI (reference sequence). J was trimmed by 4 bases and V by 0 bases; bases with no gene match: 7. The CDR3 contains 16 residues. The CDR3 here is CASSYSPGGGGTEAFF. CDR3 bases: TGTGCCAGCAGTTACTCCCCAGGGGGCGGGGGCACTGAAGCTTTCTTT.

The rearrangement uses TRBV29-1 and TRBJ1-1, with D perhaps matching TRBD1 (5 bases). This CDR3 is built from 12 residues. The ends were cut back, 4 bases at V and 3 bases at J, with 9 bases in the middle. Germline V gives CDR1 SQVTM, CDR2 ANQGSEA. The CDR3 sequence is CSVVEGYTEAFF. The DNA of the CDR3 is TGCAGCGTTGTGGAGGGGTACACTGAAGCTTTCTTT.

The V gene is TRBV5-1, the J gene TRBJ2-7, with TRBD1 matching over 9 bases. The CDR3 runs 16 residues. Germline V gene sequence: CDR1 SGHRS, CDR2 YFSETQ. J lost 7 bases, V lost 0 bases, and 11 bases had no gene match. In DNA, the CDR3 is TGCGCCAGCAGCTTGGATCCGGGACAGGGAGGGGGGGAGCAGTACTTC. Protein product: CASSLDPGQGGGEQYF.

The CDR3: CATSRSGTGKGYTF. CDR3 nucleotide sequence: TGTGCCACCAGCAGATCTGGGACAGGGAAAGGCTACACCTTC. The rearrangement links TRBV15 to TRBJ1-2, with 9 nucleotides matching TRBD1. Germline CDR1 reads LNHNV; CDR2 reads YYDKDF (reference sequence). With V trimmed by 2 bases and J by 8 bases, 6 bases remained unmatched. This CDR3 has 14 residues.

This chain connects TRBV7-9 to TRBJ2-1; 10 positions match TRBD1. From germline, CDR1 is SEHNR and CDR2 FQNEAQ (reference sequence). The V segment lost 5 bases and the J segment 8 bases; nucleotides outside the gene matches: 3. The CDR3 has 13 residues. The CDR3 region has the DNA TGTGCCAGCAGCATGACAGGGGGCGATGAGCAGTTCTTC. Protein: CASSMTGGDEQFF.

The chain recombines TRBV30 with TRBJ2-2; D is perhaps TRBD1 (5 bases). The V gene's germline CDR1 is GTSNPN and CDR2 SVGIG (reference sequence). V gave up 0 bases and J gave up 0 bases, with 14 bases separating them. This CDR3 contains 17 residues. CDR3 sequence: CAWSVRAGPTNTGELFF. Written as DNA, the CDR3 is TGTGCCTGGAGTGTACGGGCAGGGCCCACGAACACCGGGGAGCTGTTTTTT.

The rearrangement joins TRBV27 to TRBJ1-2; D may be TRBD1 (6 bases). Germline values: CDR1 MNHEY, CDR2 SMNVEV (reference sequence). This CDR3 region has 15 residues. The germline V and J ends were trimmed by 5 bases and 0 bases, with 13 bases remaining between them. CDR3 in amino acids: CASSIGQQANYGYTF. As DNA, the CDR3 is TGTGCCAGCAGTATCGGACAGCAAGCTAACTATGGCTACACCTTC.

V usage is TRBV5-1 and J usage is TRBJ1-1, with D unresolved. The V gene lost 1 base and the J gene lost 0 bases, with 7 bases spanning the gap. The CDR3 has 14 amino acids. Looked up from germline, CDR1 is SGHRS and CDR2 is YFSETQ. Written as DNA, the CDR3 is TGCGCCAGCAGCTTGTACACATTGAACACTGAAGCTTTCTTT. This translates into CASSLYTLNTEAFF.

The rearrangement uses TRBV4-1 and TRBJ1-1, with D tentatively TRBD1 (6 bases). The CDR3 covers 18 residues. Germline V lookup: CDR1 MGHRA, CDR2 YSYEKL. Trimming removed 5 bases from V and 1 base from J, with 23 bases in between. The CDR3 loop reads CASSFQTFDGQKNTEAFF. DNA for the CDR3: TGCGCCAGCAGCTTCCAGACCTTCGATGGACAGAAGAACACTGAAGCTTTCTTT.

V and J are TRBV7-2 and TRBJ2-3; D may be TRBD2 (5 bases). V lost 4 bases and J 5 bases, leaving 13 bases between the germline ends. Germline-derived CDR1 and CDR2 are SGHTA and FQGNSA. This CDR3 has 14 amino acids. The CDR3 DNA reads TGTGCCAGCAGCTCGGTTCTCGCGGGAGATACGCAGTATTTT. This encodes CASSSVLAGDTQYF.

The CDR3 DNA follows: TGCGCCAGCAGCCAAGGGGGGGGGTCGAATTACAATGAGCAGTTCTTC. This encodes CASSQGGGSNYNEQFF. The rearrangement joins TRBV4-1 to TRBJ2-1; TRBD2 matches at 7 bases. Per germline, CDR1 MGHRA and CDR2 YSYEKL. The length of the CDR3 is 16 residues. The ends lost 1 base at V and 4 bases at J; junction bases unmatched: 7.